Each of the 17 T cell receptor beta chains below was sequenced from the same sample in a study of cytomegalovirus exposure and HLA in healthy donors. Amplification used 60 Vbeta primers and 13 Jbeta primers. The data were produced by immunoSEQ multiplex PCR, yet TCRdb's version contains in-frame clones alone and is incomplete. The sample consists of 130,000 or so clones, just under 80% of them appearing once. Input material: PBMCs. The receptors were gathered from a man under 40 in good health and CMV-seronegative.

The V gene is TRBV2, the J gene TRBJ2-1; D is perhaps TRBD2 (5 bases). The CDR3 has 15 residues. Germline V gives CDR1 SNHLY, CDR2 FYNNEI. The germline V and J ends were trimmed by 5 bases and 4 bases, with 15 bases remaining between them. The CDR3 protein is CASSREKTRYNEQFF. The CDR3 DNA reads as TGTGCCAGCAGTCGGGAAAAAACGCGGTACAATGAGCAGTTCTTC.

The chain employs TRBV4-3 and TRBJ2-3; 9 positions agree with TRBD2. Germline CDR1 reads LGHNA; CDR2 reads YSLEER. Trimming cost V 4 bases and J 3 bases; bases outside gene matches: 11. The length of the CDR3 is 17 residues. The CDR3 bases are TGCGCCAGCAGCCCCTCCGCTAGCGGGGATAGGACAGATACGCAGTATTTT. Translating it yields CASSPSASGDRTDTQYF.

The chain uses TRBV7-2 and TRBJ2-7; 14 nucleotides match TRBD2. CDR1 is SGHTA and CDR2 is FQGNSA in the germline V gene. The CDR3 spans 16 residues. Trimming at V came to 5 bases and at J to 11 bases, leaving 14 bases not matched to a gene. In DNA form, the CDR3 reads TGTGCCAGCAGCCCCTCATCCGGACTAGCGGGAGGTTTGGAGTACTTC. It specifies CASSPSSGLAGGLEYF.

The CDR3 reads CAIAGQETQYF. In DNA, the CDR3 is TGTGCCATCGCGGGGCAAGAGACCCAGTACTTC. The V and J genes are TRBV2 and TRBJ2-5; D possibly corresponds to TRBD2 (6 bases). Germline V gene lookup returns CDR1 SNHLY and CDR2 FYNNEI. V lost 10 bases, J lost 2 bases, and 8 bases lay in between. The CDR3 is 11 residues long.

This chain joins TRBV7-2 and TRBJ1-2; 7 positions agree with TRBD1. There are 13 residues in the CDR3. Losses at the gene ends were 5 bases for V and 5 bases for J; bases not matched to a gene: 5. Germline lookup yields CDR1 SGHTA and CDR2 FQGNSA. CDR3 DNA sequence: TGTGCCAGCAGCCGGGACAGTGAATATGGCTACACCTTC. It is translated as CASSRDSEYGYTF.

The CDR3, as DNA: TGTGCCAGCAGCCAGACTGTACCCTCTGGGGCCAACGTCCTGACTTTC. Protein sequence: CASSQTVPSGANVLTF. V usage is TRBV7-9 and J usage is TRBJ2-6; D unresolved. Germline V gene lookup returns CDR1 SEHNR and CDR2 FQNEAQ (reference sequence). V gave up 5 bases and J gave up 0 bases, with 11 bases separating them. CDR3 length: 16 residues.

The V gene is TRBV5-1, the J gene TRBJ2-3, with 8 bases that match TRBD1. Germline CDR1 reads SGHRS; CDR2 reads YFSETQ. With 3 bases clipped from V and 0 bases from J, the junction kept 9 bases outside the gene matches. This CDR3 has 17 amino acids. This chain's CDR3 is CASSWDRTRLSTDTQYF. The DNA for the CDR3 is TGCGCCAGCAGCTGGGACAGGACCAGACTTAGCACAGATACGCAGTATTTT.

J is TRBJ2-1 and V is TRBV29-1; tentative D call: TRBD2 (6 bases). The V gene's germline CDR1 is SQVTM and CDR2 ANQGSEA. The V end was cut by 4 bases, the J end by 9 bases, with 19 bases between. This CDR3 contains 14 residues. DNA for the CDR3: TGCAGCGTTGTCCTTCCCCTGGGAGCGGGTGAGCAGTTCTTC. This sequence encodes CSVVLPLGAGEQFF.

The rearrangement uses TRBV6-5 and TRBJ2-7, with D perhaps TRBD1 (6 bases). Trimming left V 3 bases short and J 3 bases short, with 15 bases between. CDR3 length: 15 amino acids. From germline, CDR1 is MNHEY and CDR2 SVGAGI. The CDR3 coding sequence is TGTGCCAGCAGTTATACAGGGTTAGACTTCTACGAGCAGTACTTC. This codes for CASSYTGLDFYEQYF.

The rearrangement joins TRBV7-2 to TRBJ2-6, with TRBD1 matching 8 bases. V was clipped by 5 bases and J by 0 bases; unmatched bases: 9. Germline loops: CDR1 SGHTA, CDR2 FQGNSA. The CDR3 sequence is 18 residues long. The CDR3 DNA sequence: TGTGCCAGCAGCCGAACACAGGGGGTCCACTCTGGGGCCAACGTCCTGACTTTC. Translation: CASSRTQGVHSGANVLTF.

The table lists this clone with a few counts. The CDR3 coding sequence is TGTGCCAGCAGCCAAGTGGACAGACTGAACACTGAAGCTTTCTTT. This sequence encodes CASSQVDRLNTEAFF. The rearrangement links TRBV4-2 to TRBJ1-1; TRBD1 is a possible D gene (6 bases). CDR1 and CDR2 (germline): LGHNA, YNFKEQ. Trimming shortened V by 1 base and J by 0 bases, and 9 bases separated the two germline ends. This CDR3 spans 15 amino acids.

CDR3 in amino acids: CASSIRQAGGTDTQYF. CDR3 nucleotide sequence: TGTGCCAGCAGCATAAGACAGGCGGGGGGCACAGATACGCAGTATTTT. This chain connects TRBV5-4 to TRBJ2-3; perhaps TRBD2 as D (7 bases). CDR3 length equals 16 residues. Germline CDR1 reads SGHNT; CDR2 reads YYREEE (reference sequence). V lost 4 bases to trimming and J lost 1 base, with 16 bases between them.

The chain carries TRBV19 and TRBJ1-2, with 10 bases matching TRBD1. Looked up from germline, CDR1 is LNHDA and CDR2 is SQIVND (reference sequence). The CDR3 runs 16 residues. Trimming cost V 3 bases and J 4 bases; bases outside gene matches: 8. The CDR3 nucleotides read TGTGCCAGTAGTATGGGACAGGGGATTTGGGGCTATGGCTACACCTTC. The encoded protein is CASSMGQGIWGYGYTF.

The sample holds one count of this clone. The junction departs from germline at one end; a sequencing error may be responsible. The V call is TRBV7-9, the J call TRBJ2-3; possible D gene TRBD2, 6 bases. CDR1 is SEHNR and CDR2 is FQNEAQ in the germline V gene (reference sequence). This CDR3 is built from 14 residues. The CDR3, as DNA: TGTGCCAGCAGCTTAGACACTAGCAAAGATACGCAGTATTTT. Translating gives CASSLDTSKDTQYF.

The V gene is TRBV5-1, the J gene TRBJ2-5; no clear D. CDR1 and CDR2 from the germline V gene are SGHRS and YFSETQ. V was pared by 1 base and J by 1 base, with 5 bases between. The CDR3 covers 13 residues. The CDR3 loop is CASSLIIQETQYF. DNA for the CDR3: TGCGCCAGCAGCTTGATAATCCAAGAGACCCAGTACTTC. The full variable domain, with the rest looked up from reference TRBV5-1 and TRBJ2-5, is KAGVTQTPRYLIKTRGQQVTLSCSPISGHRSVSWYQQTPGQGLQFLFEYFSETQRNKGNFPGRFSGRQFSNSRSEMNVSTLELGDSALYLCASSLIIQETQYFGPGTRLLVL.

This clone has just a few counts. V is TRBV7-9 and J is TRBJ2-7; a possible D gene is TRBD1 (6 bases). Germline loops: CDR1 SEHNR, CDR2 FQNEAQ (reference sequence). There are 15 residues in the CDR3. Between the trimmed V and J ends, which lost 1 base and 2 bases, there was a span of 12 bases. CDR3 nucleotide sequence: TGTGCCAGCAGCTTAGGGGCAGGGGCCACCTACGAGCAGTACTTC. This translates into CASSLGAGATYEQYF. Combining the CDR3 with reference TRBV7-9 and TRBJ2-7 gives the whole variable domain DTGVSQNPRHKITKRGQNVTFRCDPISEHNRLYWYRQTLGQGPEFLTYFQNEAQLEKSRLLSDRFSAERPKGSFSTLEIQRTEQGDSAMYLCASSLGAGATYEQYFGPGTRLTVT.

The genes are TRBV5-8 and TRBJ1-2, with 8 bases identical to TRBD1. Trimming removed 4 bases from V and 7 bases from J; junction bases left unmatched: 12. The length of the CDR3 is 15 residues. Germline CDR1 is SGHTS and CDR2 is YDEGEE. The CDR3 region has the DNA TGTGCCAGCAGCCGTCAGACAGGGGCCCTTAGTGGCTACACCTTC. Its protein product is CASSRQTGALSGYTF.